Below are 30 T cell receptor beta chains sequenced from a single sample in a study of T cells in Graves' hyperthyroidism and ophthalmopathy. Researchers amplified the TCR beta CDR3 regions from RNA transcripts. In the first-round RT-PCR of the TCR CDR3, the HTBI primer set was used. In TCRdb, the multiplex PCR reads were re-called with MiXCR into one record per CDR3 protein. The repertoire holds over 350,000 distinct CDR3 sequences, with roughly 14% as singletons. Material for sequencing was blood. The receptors were sampled from a man aged 18 to 29 with Graves' ophthalmopathy.

This clonotype was seen many times. The V gene is TRBV3-1, the J gene TRBJ1-4, with no clear D. Trimming shortened V by 1 base and J by 8 bases, and 11 bases separated the two germline ends. This CDR3 region has 14 residues. The germline gives CDR1 LGHDT, CDR2 YNNKEL (reference sequence). The CDR3 coding sequence is TGTGCCAGCAGCCAAGTAGGGCTACGGGAAAAACTGTTTTTT. This encodes CASSQVGLREKLFF.

This clonotype came up many times. This chain uses TRBV6-1 with TRBJ2-3; D gene unclear. The CDR3 sequence is 16 residues long. Trimming removed 2 bases from V and 6 bases from J, with 18 bases in between. CDR1 and CDR2 (germline): MNHNS, SASEGT. The chain's CDR3 is CASSERASRPMDTQYF. The CDR3 DNA reads as TGTGCCAGCAGTGAAAGGGCCAGTAGACCTATGGATACGCAGTATTTT.

This clonotype has ten or more counts. The chain recombines TRBV20-1 with TRBJ2-7, with a weak D call TRBD1 (7 bases). This CDR3 has 16 amino acids. The ends were cut back, 0 bases at V and 3 bases at J, with 18 bases in the middle. Looked up from germline, CDR1 is DFQATT and CDR2 is SNEGSKA (reference sequence). DNA of the CDR3: TGCAGTGCTAGAGATCGACGTACAGGGGACTTCTACGAGCAGTACTTC. Protein product: CSARDRRTGDFYEQYF.

The chain links TRBV6-1 to TRBJ1-4; D may be TRBD1 (6 bases). There are 13 residues in the CDR3. Trimming removed 4 bases at V and 8 bases at J, with 11 bases between. CDR1 and CDR2 (germline): MNHNS, SASEGT. The CDR3 here is CASSVNRDEKLFF. As DNA, the CDR3 is TGTGCCAGCAGTGTCAACAGGGACGAAAAACTGTTTTTT.

This chain connects TRBV28 to TRBJ2-2, with D unclear. There are 16 residues in the CDR3. The germline V gene encodes CDR1 MDHEN and CDR2 SYDVKM. V lost 2 bases and J lost 0, with 10 bases in between. CDR3 bases: TGTGCCAGCAGTTTAGTAGGAGCCGCGAACACCGGGGAGCTGTTTTTT. Translating gives CASSLVGAANTGELFF.

Only one count was recorded for this clonotype. This may come from a read error, since a much larger clone is one base off. The chain recombines TRBV6-2 or TRBV6-3 with TRBJ2-7; 12 nucleotides line up with TRBD2. The V and J ends lost 0 bases and 7 bases, in that order; junction bases with no gene match: 7. The CDR3 contains 16 residues. CDR1 MNHEY and CDR2 SVGEGT come from the germline V gene. CDR3 loop: CASSYSRTSGINEQYF. DNA for the CDR3: TGTGCCAGCAGTTACTCGAGGACTAGCGGGATCAATGAGCAGTACTTC.

There are many counts of this clonotype. V gene TRBV3-1 combines with J gene TRBJ2-5; the D gene is possibly TRBD1 (6 bases). Germline assignment: CDR1 LGHDT and CDR2 YNNKEL (reference sequence). V lost 0 bases and J lost 6, with 11 bases in between. This CDR3 is built from 14 residues. CDR3 loop: CASSQDGQGKTQYF. CDR3 nucleotides: TGTGCCAGCAGCCAAGATGGCCAGGGGAAGACCCAGTACTTC.

The count of this clonotype is one. Since a much larger clone is just one base distant, this may be a read error. This sequence joins TRBV6-2 or TRBV6-3 and TRBJ2-1; 8 nucleotides align to TRBD2. The CDR3 sequence is 17 residues long. CDR1 and CDR2 from the germline V gene are MNHEY and SVGEGT. Unmatched junction bases numbered 10, after V lost 4 bases and J lost 2 bases. As DNA, the CDR3 is TGTGCCAGCAGTTCCCCCCCGGCGGGGGGTACCTACAATGAGCAGTTCTTC. It is translated as CASSSPPAGGTYNEQFF.

The chain uses TRBV12-3 or TRBV12-4 and TRBJ2-7, with D perhaps assigned TRBD1 or TRBD2 (5 bases each). The CDR3 is made up of 14 amino acids. V lost 0 bases, J lost 2 bases, and 8 bases lay in between. This CDR3 is CASSLAMGAYEQYF. Written as DNA, the CDR3 is TGTGCCAGCAGTTTAGCGATGGGGGCCTACGAGCAGTACTTC.

This clonotype has ten or more counts. The V call is TRBV3-1, the J call TRBJ2-7; D is undetermined. CDR3 length: 13 residues. Germline V lookup: CDR1 LGHDT, CDR2 YNNKEL (reference sequence). Trimming shortened V by 4 bases and J by 2 bases, and 9 bases separated the two germline ends. CDR3 loop: CASSPRLAYEQYF. Here the CDR3 DNA reads TGTGCCAGCAGCCCCAGACTTGCCTACGAGCAGTACTTC.

This clonotype appeared many times. V is TRBV6-5 and J is TRBJ2-3; 10 nucleotides agree with TRBD2. The CDR3 consists of 17 residues. With V trimmed by 2 bases and J by 4 bases, 9 bases remained unmatched. CDR1 and CDR2 from the germline V gene are MNHEY and SVGAGI. As DNA, the CDR3 is TGTGCCAGCAGTTACACCGCCGCTAGCGGGAGTGCAGATACGCAGTATTTT. It is translated as CASSYTAASGSADTQYF.

The CDR3 loop reads CASSQTGDYNSPLHF. CDR3 sequence (DNA): TGCGCCAGCAGCCAAACAGGGGACTATAATTCACCCCTCCACTTT. The chain has TRBV4-1 and TRBJ1-6, with TRBD1 matching 7 bases. The CDR3 has 15 residues. With 2 bases clipped from V and 3 bases from J, the junction kept 1 base outside the gene matches. CDR1 and CDR2 (germline): MGHRA, YSYEKL.

With respect to this clonotype: This may come from a read error, since a much larger clone is one base off. The CDR3 does not end in the conserved phenylalanine or tryptophan, so this is likely a read error. CDR3 sequence reads: CASSPGPQGYEQYS. The CDR3 nucleotides read TGTGCCAGCAGCCCCGGACCCCAGGGCTACGAGCAGTACTCC. The chain joins TRBV7-9 to TRBJ2-7, with D maybe TRBD1 (5 bases). Germline CDR1 and CDR2: SEHNR and FQNEAQ (reference sequence). CDR3 size: 14 residues. The germline V and J ends were trimmed by 5 bases and 3 bases, with 14 bases remaining between them.

This clonotype was counted a few times. The chain uses TRBV20-1 and TRBJ2-7, with D tentatively TRBD2 (6 bases). The V and J ends lost 4 bases and 4 bases respectively, with 14 bases between them. The germline CDR1 and CDR2 sequences are DFQATT and SNEGSKA (reference sequence). There are 13 residues in the CDR3. The DNA of the CDR3 is TGCAGTGCTATGGGGTCTAGCGTTTACGAGCAGTACTTC. As protein: CSAMGSSVYEQYF.

The table lists this clonotype with a few counts. The chain carries TRBV6-1 and TRBJ1-1, with D unclear. The CDR3 consists of 13 residues. Trimming took 8 bases from V and 3 from J, leaving 13 bases between them. Germline lookup yields CDR1 MNHNS and CDR2 SASEGT. This CDR3 reads CASSWQKDTEAFF. CDR3 nucleotides: TGTGCCAGCTCCTGGCAGAAGGACACTGAAGCTTTCTTT.

This clonotype was counted ten times or more. This chain joins TRBV29-1 and TRBJ2-3, with 8 positions matching TRBD2. This CDR3 has 15 amino acids. The germline V gene encodes CDR1 SQVTM and CDR2 ANQGSEA. J was trimmed by 2 bases and V by 2 bases; bases with no gene match: 6. The CDR3 loop reads CSVERAGGVTDTQYF. Written as DNA, the CDR3 is TGCAGCGTTGAACGTGCGGGGGGAGTCACAGATACGCAGTATTTT.

This clonotype was seen repeatedly, ten times or more. V usage is TRBV27 and J usage is TRBJ2-1; maybe TRBD1 (5 bases). The germline V gene encodes CDR1 MNHEY and CDR2 SMNVEV (reference sequence). Trimming took 3 bases from V and 9 from J, leaving 12 bases between them. CDR3 length: 13 residues. In nucleotides, the CDR3 is TGTGCCAGCAGTTTGGCAGGCCAGGGTGAGCAGTTCTTC. Translation gives CASSLAGQGEQFF.

This clonotype was detected many times. This sequence joins TRBV6-5 and TRBJ1-2; D is unresolved. This CDR3 spans 13 amino acids. V lost 2 bases to trimming and J lost 3 bases, with 7 bases between them. Germline CDR1 MNHEY, CDR2 SVGAGI. The CDR3 nucleotides are TGTGCCAGCAGTTACGTTGCGTACTATGGCTACACCTTC. It yields the protein CASSYVAYYGYTF.

This clonotype was found many times. This chain uses TRBV4-2 with TRBJ2-3, with 10 bases that match TRBD2. Germline assignment: CDR1 LGHNA and CDR2 YNFKEQ. Trimming removed 3 bases from V and 2 bases from J; junction bases left unmatched: 8. The CDR3 contains 17 residues. CDR3 DNA: TGTGCCAGCAGCCAGGGAGCGGGGGGGCTTCTCACAGATACGCAGTATTTT. Translating gives CASSQGAGGLLTDTQYF.

About this clonotype: This may be a read error, as it is one base from a much larger clone. DNA for the CDR3: TGTGCCACCCACGGGATCCTAAGCACCTACGAGCAGTACTTC. The encoded protein is CATHGILSTYEQYF. This rearrangement joins TRBV6-1 to TRBJ2-7; possibly TRBD2 for D (5 bases). The CDR3 is made up of 14 amino acids. The V gene lost 10 bases and the J gene lost 2 bases, with 18 bases spanning the gap. Germline V gene lookup returns CDR1 MNHNS and CDR2 SASEGT.

This clonotype came up many times. The chain links TRBV6-2 or TRBV6-3 to TRBJ2-5; 10 bases fit TRBD2. CDR1 is MNHEY and CDR2 is SVGEGT in the germline V gene. After removal of 2 bases from V and 7 bases from J, the junction contained 4 bases not matched to a gene. The CDR3 consists of 14 residues. CDR3 sequence reads: CASSYPIAGGTQYF. CDR3 in DNA: TGTGCCAGCAGTTACCCCATAGCGGGAGGGACCCAGTACTTC.

This chain uses TRBV6-2 or TRBV6-3 with TRBJ2-5; 8 nucleotides agree with TRBD1. There are 16 residues in the CDR3. Germline trimming cut 11 bases from V and 1 base from J; bases unmatched to any gene: 15. The germline V gene has CDR1 MNHEY and CDR2 SVGEGT. The CDR3 loop is CAASGTGLNFQETQYF. The CDR3 region has the DNA TGTGCCGCCTCCGGGACAGGCCTTAACTTCCAAGAGACCCAGTACTTC.

There are a few counts of this clonotype. V gene TRBV4-2 combines with J gene TRBJ1-1; D unclear. CDR3 length equals 14 residues. Germline loops: CDR1 LGHNA, CDR2 YNFKEQ. The V end lost 4 bases, the J end lost 2 bases, and 11 bases lay between the germline ends. The CDR3, as DNA: TGTGCCAGCAGCCGAAAGATTGGAAACACTGAAGCTTTCTTT. Its translation is CASSRKIGNTEAFF.

The rearrangement joins TRBV20-1 to TRBJ2-1, with 14 bases fitting TRBD2. The CDR3 has 16 residues. V shed 6 bases, J shed 8 bases, and the junction held 12 bases outside the gene matches. Germline V gene lookup returns CDR1 DFQATT and CDR2 SNEGSKA (reference sequence). The CDR3 DNA follows: TGCAGTGCCCTCCCGGGACTAGCGGGAGCACGCGATGAGCAGTTCTTC. Amino acids: CSALPGLAGARDEQFF.

For this clonotype: A clone one base away is much larger, so this may be a read error. The chain carries TRBV7-9 and TRBJ2-7; 8 bases are a match to TRBD1. The CDR3 has 15 amino acids. CDR1 and CDR2 from the germline V gene are SEHNR and FQNEAQ (reference sequence). CDR3 protein: CASSLFTGQAYEQHF. The CDR3, as DNA: TGTGCCAGCAGCTTATTTACGGGACAGGCCTACGAGCAGCACTTC.

This clonotype was seen at least ten times. V gene TRBV28 combines with J gene TRBJ2-7; D gene unclear. Trimming pared 6 bases from V and 7 bases from J, leaving 13 bases between. This CDR3 comprises 12 residues. CDR1 and CDR2 (germline): MDHEN, SYDVKM. Here the CDR3 reads CASRTGGWEQYF. Written as DNA, the CDR3 is TGTGCCAGCAGGACCGGTGGGTGGGAGCAGTACTTC. The variable domain in full, completed from reference TRBV28 and TRBJ2-7, reads DVKVTQSSRYLVKRTGEKVFLECVQDMDHENMFWYRQDPGLGLRLIYFSYDVKMKEKGDIPEGYSVSREKKERFSLILESASTNQTSMYLCASRTGGWEQYFGPGTRLTVT.

This clonotype was observed at least ten times. The chain links TRBV12-3 or TRBV12-4 to TRBJ2-3; 8 positions agree with TRBD2. This CDR3 is 16 amino acids long. The trim removed 0 bases at V and 4 bases at J, leaving 6 bases unmatched. The DNA for the CDR3 is TGTGCCAGCAGTTTAGCTTGGACTAGCAGCCCAGATACGCAGTATTTT. Its protein product is CASSLAWTSSPDTQYF.

This clonotype was observed a few times. This chain uses TRBV9 with TRBJ1-1, with a possible D match to TRBD1 (5 bases). CDR1 and CDR2 (germline): SGDLS, YYNGEE. The CDR3 has 13 amino acids. Trimming removed 6 bases from V and 2 bases from J, with 11 bases in between. The CDR3, as DNA: TGTGCCAGCATGGGGGTTGATAACACTGAAGCTTTCTTT. Protein: CASMGVDNTEAFF. The entire variable domain, with the rest obtained from reference TRBV9 and TRBJ1-1, is as follows: DSGVTQTPKHLITATGQRVTLRCSPRSGDLSVYWYQQSLDQGLQFLIQYYNGEERAKGNILERFSAQQFPDLHSELNLSSLELGDSALYFCASMGVDNTEAFFGQGTRLTVV.

This clonotype was recorded at least ten times. The rearrangement links TRBV14 to TRBJ2-5; TRBD2 aligns across 7 bases. The germline CDR1 and CDR2 sequences are SGHDN and FVKESK. This CDR3 has 15 amino acids. The J segment lost 2 bases and the V segment lost 1 base, leaving 4 bases of the junction unmatched. The CDR3: CASSQVSSGQETQYF. The CDR3 region has the DNA TGTGCCAGCAGCCAAGTGTCTAGCGGACAAGAGACCCAGTACTTC.

A remark on this clonotype: Given the absence of the conserved phenylalanine or tryptophan at the CDR3 end, a read error is likely. The chain uses TRBV29-1 and TRBJ1-3; 7 positions agree with TRBD1. V was pared by 8 bases and J by 0 bases, with 10 bases of the junction left unmatched. This CDR3 is 15 amino acids long. Germline-derived CDR1 and CDR2 are SQVTM and ANQGSEA. The CDR3 loop is CSLRRDSNSGNTIYL. The CDR3, as DNA: TGCAGCCTTCGTAGGGACAGCAACTCTGGAAACACCATATATCTT.